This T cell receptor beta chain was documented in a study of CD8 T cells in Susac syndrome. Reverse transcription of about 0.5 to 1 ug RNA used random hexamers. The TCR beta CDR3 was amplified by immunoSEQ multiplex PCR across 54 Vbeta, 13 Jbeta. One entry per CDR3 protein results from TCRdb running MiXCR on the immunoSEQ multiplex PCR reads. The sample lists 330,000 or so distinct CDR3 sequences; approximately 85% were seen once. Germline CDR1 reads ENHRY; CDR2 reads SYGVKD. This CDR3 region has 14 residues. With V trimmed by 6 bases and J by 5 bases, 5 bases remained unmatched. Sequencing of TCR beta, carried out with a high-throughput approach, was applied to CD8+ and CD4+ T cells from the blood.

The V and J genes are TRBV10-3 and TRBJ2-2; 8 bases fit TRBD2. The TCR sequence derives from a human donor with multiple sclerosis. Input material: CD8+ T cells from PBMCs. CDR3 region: CAIRREGDTGELFF. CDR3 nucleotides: TGTGCCATCAGACGGGAGGGGGATACCGGGGAGCTGTTTTTT.